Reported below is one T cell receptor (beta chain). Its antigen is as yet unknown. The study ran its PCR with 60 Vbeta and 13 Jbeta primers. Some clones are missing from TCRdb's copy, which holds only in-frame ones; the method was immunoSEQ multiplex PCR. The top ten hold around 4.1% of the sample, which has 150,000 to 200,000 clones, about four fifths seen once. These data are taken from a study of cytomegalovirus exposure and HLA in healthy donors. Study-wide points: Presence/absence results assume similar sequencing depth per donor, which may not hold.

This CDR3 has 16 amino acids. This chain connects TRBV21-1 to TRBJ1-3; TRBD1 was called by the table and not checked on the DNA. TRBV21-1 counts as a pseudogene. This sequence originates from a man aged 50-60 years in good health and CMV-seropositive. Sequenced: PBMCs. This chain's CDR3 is CASNTTSGQSGNTIYF. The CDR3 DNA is TGTGCCAGCAACACTACCTCAGGGCAATCCGGAAACACCATATATTTT.